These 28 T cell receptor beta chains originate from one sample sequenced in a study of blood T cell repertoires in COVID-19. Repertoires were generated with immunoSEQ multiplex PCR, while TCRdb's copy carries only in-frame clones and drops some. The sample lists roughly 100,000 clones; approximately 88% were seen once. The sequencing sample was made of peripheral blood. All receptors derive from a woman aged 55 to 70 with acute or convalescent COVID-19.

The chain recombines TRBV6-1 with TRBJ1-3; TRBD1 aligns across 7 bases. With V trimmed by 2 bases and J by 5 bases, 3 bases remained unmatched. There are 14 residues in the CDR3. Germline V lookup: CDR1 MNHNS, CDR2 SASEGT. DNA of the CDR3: TGTGCCAGCAGTGAAAGGGACAGCCGAAACACCATATATTTT. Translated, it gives CASSERDSRNTIYF.

CDR3 sequence reads: CASSLDRHQAFF. The CDR3, as DNA: TGTGCCAGCAGCCTCGACAGACATCAAGCTTTCTTT. The chain joins TRBV3-1 (or the pseudogene TRBV3-2) to TRBJ1-1, with D possibly TRBD1 on 5 matching bases. Per germline, CDR1 LGHDT and CDR2 YNNKEL (reference sequence). Trimming cost V 4 bases and J 9 bases, with 12 bases left between them. The CDR3 extends over 12 amino acids.

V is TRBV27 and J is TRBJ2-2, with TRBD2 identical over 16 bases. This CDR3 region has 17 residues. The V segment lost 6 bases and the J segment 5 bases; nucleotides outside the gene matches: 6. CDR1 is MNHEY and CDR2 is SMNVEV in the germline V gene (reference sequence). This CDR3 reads CASRRGLAGGRTGELFF. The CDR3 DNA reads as TGTGCCAGCAGGAGGGGACTAGCGGGAGGGCGGACCGGGGAGCTGTTTTTT.

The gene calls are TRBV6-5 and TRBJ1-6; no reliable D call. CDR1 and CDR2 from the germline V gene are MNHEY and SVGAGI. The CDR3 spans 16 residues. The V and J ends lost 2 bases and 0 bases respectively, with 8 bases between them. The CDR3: CASSYAWSSYNSPLHF. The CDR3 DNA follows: TGTGCCAGCAGTTACGCCTGGAGCTCCTATAATTCACCCCTCCACTTT.

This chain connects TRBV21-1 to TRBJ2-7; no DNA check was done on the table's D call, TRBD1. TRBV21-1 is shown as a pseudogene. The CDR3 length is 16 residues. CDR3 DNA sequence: TGTGCCAGCAGTACACAACAGGGCTACGCCTTTCGGGAGCAGTACGTC. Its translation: CASSTQQGYAFREQYV.

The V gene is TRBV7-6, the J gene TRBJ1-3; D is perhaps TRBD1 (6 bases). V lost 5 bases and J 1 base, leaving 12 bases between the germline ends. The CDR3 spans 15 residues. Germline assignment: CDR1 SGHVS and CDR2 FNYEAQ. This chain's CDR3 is CASSGITGSGNTIYF. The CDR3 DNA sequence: TGTGCCAGCAGCGGAATAACAGGGTCTGGAAACACCATATATTTT.

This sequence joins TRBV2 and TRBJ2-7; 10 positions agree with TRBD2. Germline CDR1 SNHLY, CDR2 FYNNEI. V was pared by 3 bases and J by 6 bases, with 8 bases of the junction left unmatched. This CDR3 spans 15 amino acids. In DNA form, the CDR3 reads TGTGCCAGCAGTGAGCTAGCGGGAGCAACCCCCGAGCAGTACTTC. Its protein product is CASSELAGATPEQYF.

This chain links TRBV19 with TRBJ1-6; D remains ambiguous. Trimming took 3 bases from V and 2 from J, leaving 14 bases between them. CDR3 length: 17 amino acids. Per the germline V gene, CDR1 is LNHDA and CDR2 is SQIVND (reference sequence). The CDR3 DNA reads TGTGCCAGTAGTATGACACCGGATAGTACCTATAATTCACCCCTCCACTTT. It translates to CASSMTPDSTYNSPLHF.

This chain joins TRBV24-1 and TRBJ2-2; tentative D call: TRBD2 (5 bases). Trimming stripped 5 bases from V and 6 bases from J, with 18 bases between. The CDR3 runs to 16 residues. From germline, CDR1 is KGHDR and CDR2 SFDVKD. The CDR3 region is CATSASDPGSAGELFF. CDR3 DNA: TGTGCCACCAGTGCCTCAGATCCGGGGTCGGCCGGGGAGCTGTTTTTT.

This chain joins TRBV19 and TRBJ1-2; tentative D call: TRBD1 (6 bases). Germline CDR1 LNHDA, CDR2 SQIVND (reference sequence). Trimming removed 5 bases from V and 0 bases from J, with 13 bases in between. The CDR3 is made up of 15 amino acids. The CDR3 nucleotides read TGTGCCAGTAGTCTTCAGGGGTTACCTAACTATGGCTACACCTTC. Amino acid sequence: CASSLQGLPNYGYTF.

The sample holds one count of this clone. The CDR3 loop reads CASSGTGVTYNEQFF. CDR3 DNA: TGTGCCAGCAGCGGGACAGGGGTAACCTACAATGAGCAGTTCTTC. The chain is built from TRBV5-4 and TRBJ2-1; 10 bases align to TRBD1. The CDR3 is made up of 15 amino acids. The V segment lost 4 bases and the J segment 2 bases; nucleotides outside the gene matches: 3. Germline V CDR1 and CDR2: SGHNT, YYREEE (reference sequence).

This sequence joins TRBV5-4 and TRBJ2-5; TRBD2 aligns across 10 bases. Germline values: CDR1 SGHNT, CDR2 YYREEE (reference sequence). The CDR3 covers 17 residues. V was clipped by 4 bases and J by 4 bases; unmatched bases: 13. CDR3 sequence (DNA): TGTGCCAGCAGCCCGGCAAGCGGGAGGGGGGGGGCAGAGACCCAGTACTTC. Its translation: CASSPASGRGGAETQYF.

The CDR3 region is CAVKGTGQPNTGELFF. The CDR3 DNA sequence: TGTGCCGTCAAGGGTACGGGACAGCCGAACACCGGGGAGCTGTTTTTT. The chain is built from TRBV6-6 and TRBJ2-2; 7 bases line up with TRBD1. From germline, CDR1 is MNHNY and CDR2 SVGAGI (reference sequence). V lost 11 bases to trimming and J lost 0 bases; unmatched junction nucleotides: 12. CDR3 length equals 16 residues.

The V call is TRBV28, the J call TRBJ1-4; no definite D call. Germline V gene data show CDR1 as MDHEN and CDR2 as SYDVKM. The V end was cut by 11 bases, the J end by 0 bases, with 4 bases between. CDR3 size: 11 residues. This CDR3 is CAGPTNEKLFF. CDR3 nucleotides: TGTGCCGGCCCAACTAATGAAAAACTGTTTTTT.

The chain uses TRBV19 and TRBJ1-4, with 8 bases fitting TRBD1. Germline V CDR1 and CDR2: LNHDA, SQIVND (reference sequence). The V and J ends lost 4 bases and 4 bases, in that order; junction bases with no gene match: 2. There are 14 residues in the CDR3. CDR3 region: CASSRTGFNEKLFF. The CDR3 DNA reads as TGTGCCAGTAGTAGGACAGGGTTTAATGAAAAACTGTTTTTT.

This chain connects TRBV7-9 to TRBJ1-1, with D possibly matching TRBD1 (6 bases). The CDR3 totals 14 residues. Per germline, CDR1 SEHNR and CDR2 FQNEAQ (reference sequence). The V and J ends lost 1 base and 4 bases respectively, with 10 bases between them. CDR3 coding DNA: TGTGCCAGCAGCTTAGGGGGAGGGGGCACTGAAGCTTTCTTT. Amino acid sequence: CASSLGGGGTEAFF.

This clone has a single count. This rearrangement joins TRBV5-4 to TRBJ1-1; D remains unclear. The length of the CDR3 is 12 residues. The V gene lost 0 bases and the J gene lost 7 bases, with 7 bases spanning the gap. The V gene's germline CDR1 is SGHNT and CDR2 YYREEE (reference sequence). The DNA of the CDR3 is TGTGCCAGCAGCTTGGGCCGGGGTGAAGCTTTCTTT. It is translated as CASSLGRGEAFF.

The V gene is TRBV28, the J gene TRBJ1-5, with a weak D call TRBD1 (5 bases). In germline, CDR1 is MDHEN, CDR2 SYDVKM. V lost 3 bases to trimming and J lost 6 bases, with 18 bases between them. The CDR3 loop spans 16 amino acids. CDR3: CASSLTATPSSQPQHF. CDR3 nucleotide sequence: TGTGCCAGCAGTTTGACAGCTACACCGAGCTCTCAGCCCCAGCATTTT.

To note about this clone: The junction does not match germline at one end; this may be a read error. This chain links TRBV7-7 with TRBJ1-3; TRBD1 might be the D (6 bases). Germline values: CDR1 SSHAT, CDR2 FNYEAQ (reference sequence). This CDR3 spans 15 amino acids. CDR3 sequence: CASSLDTGLGNTIYF. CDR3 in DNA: TGTGCTAGCAGCTTAGATACAGGGCTCGGAAACACCATATATTTT.

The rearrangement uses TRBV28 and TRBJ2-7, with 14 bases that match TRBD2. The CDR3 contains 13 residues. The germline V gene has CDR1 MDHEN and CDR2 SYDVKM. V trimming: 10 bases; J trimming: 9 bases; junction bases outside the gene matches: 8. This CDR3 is CATTGLAGVVQYF. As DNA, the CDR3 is TGTGCCACCACGGGACTAGCGGGAGTGGTGCAGTACTTC.

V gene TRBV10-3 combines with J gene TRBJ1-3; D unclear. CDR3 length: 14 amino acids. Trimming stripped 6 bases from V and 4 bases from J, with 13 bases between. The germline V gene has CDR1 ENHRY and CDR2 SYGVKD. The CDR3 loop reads CAIREGLGGNTIYF. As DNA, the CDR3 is TGTGCCATCAGGGAGGGTTTGGGCGGAAACACCATATATTTT.

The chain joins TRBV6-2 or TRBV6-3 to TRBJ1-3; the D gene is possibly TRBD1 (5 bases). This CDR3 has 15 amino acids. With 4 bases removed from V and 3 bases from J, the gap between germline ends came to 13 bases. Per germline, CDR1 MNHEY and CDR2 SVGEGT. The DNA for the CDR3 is TGTGCCAGCAGTTCAGCAGGGATTGGTGGAAACACCATATATTTT. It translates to CASSSAGIGGNTIYF.

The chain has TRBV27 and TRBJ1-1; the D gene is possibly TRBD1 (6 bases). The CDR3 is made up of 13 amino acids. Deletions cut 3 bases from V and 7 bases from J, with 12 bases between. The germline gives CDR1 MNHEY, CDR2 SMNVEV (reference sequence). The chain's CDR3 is CASSFGTLSEAFF. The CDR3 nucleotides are TGTGCCAGCAGTTTTGGGACATTGAGTGAAGCTTTCTTT.

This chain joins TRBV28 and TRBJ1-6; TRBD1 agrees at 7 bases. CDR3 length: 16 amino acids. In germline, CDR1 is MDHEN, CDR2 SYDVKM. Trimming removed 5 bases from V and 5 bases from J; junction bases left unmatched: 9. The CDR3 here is CASSPLGGQNNSPLHF. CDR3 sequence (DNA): TGTGCCAGCAGTCCTCTAGGGGGACAGAATAATTCACCCCTCCACTTT.

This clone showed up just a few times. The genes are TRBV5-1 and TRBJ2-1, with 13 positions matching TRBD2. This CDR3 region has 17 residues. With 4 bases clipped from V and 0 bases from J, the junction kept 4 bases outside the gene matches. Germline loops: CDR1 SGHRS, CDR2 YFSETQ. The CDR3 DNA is TGCGCCAGCAGCGGGGGACTAGCGGGAAGCTCCTACAATGAGCAGTTCTTC. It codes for CASSGGLAGSSYNEQFF.

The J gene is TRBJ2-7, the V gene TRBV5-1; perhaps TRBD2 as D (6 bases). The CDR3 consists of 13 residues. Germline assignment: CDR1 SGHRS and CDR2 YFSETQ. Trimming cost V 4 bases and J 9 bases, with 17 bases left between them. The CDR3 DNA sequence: TGCGCCAGCAGCCTTGGGGACTCGATCGGGCAGTACTTC. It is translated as CASSLGDSIGQYF.

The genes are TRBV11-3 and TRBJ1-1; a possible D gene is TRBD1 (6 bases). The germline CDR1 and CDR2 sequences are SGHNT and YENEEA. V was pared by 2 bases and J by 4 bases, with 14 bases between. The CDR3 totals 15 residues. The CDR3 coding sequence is TGTGCCAGCAGCTTAAGGGGCAGGGGTTTCACTGAAGCTTTCTTT. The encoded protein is CASSLRGRGFTEAFF.

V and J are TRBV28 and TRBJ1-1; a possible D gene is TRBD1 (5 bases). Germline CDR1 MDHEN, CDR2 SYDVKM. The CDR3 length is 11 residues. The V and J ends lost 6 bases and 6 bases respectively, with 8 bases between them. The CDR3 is CASSLRAEAFF. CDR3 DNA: TGTGCCAGCAGCCTCAGGGCTGAAGCTTTCTTT. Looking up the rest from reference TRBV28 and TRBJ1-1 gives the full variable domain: DVKVTQSSRYLVKRTGEKVFLECVQDMDHENMFWYRQDPGLGLRLIYFSYDVKMKEKGDIPEGYSVSREKKERFSLILESASTNQTSMYLCASSLRAEAFFGQGTRLTVV.